This TCR beta chain was documented in a study of blood T cell repertoires in COVID-19. Study-wide context: Samples representing acute and convalescent COVID-19 were sourced from the United States, Italy and Spain. From T cells, B-cell-depleted T cells, or PBMCs came the material, which was cDNA or gDNA.

In the original workflow: Researchers report that nucleated cell counts were estimated from reference gene primer amplification. Measured with immunoSEQ multiplex PCR; TCRdb has only the in-frame clones, and not every one. That table is the source of V, J and clone size, and D and trimming were worked out from the DNA. This table holds around 68,000 clones, approximately 90% found once. The sample taken for sequencing was peripheral blood. The sequence was obtained from a human donor in a cohort sampled during active COVID-19.

Here the CDR3 reads CASSTAVGIGYEQYF. CDR3 bases: TGTGCCAGCAGCACTGCAGTCGGGATCGGGTACGAGCAGTACTTC. The rearrangement joins TRBV5-5 to TRBJ2-7, with D possibly TRBD2 on 5 matching bases. The CDR3 loop spans 15 amino acids. V was trimmed by 4 bases and J by 4 bases, leaving 18 bases between them. Germline V lookup: CDR1 SGHKS, CDR2 YYEKEE (reference sequence). Full variable domain (remainder filled in from reference TRBV5-5 and TRBJ2-7): DAGVTQSPTHLIKTRGQQVTLRCSPISGHKSVSWYQQVLGQGPQFIFQYYEKEERGRGNFPDRFSARQFPNYSSELNVNALLLGDSALYLCASSTAVGIGYEQYFGPGTRLTVT.